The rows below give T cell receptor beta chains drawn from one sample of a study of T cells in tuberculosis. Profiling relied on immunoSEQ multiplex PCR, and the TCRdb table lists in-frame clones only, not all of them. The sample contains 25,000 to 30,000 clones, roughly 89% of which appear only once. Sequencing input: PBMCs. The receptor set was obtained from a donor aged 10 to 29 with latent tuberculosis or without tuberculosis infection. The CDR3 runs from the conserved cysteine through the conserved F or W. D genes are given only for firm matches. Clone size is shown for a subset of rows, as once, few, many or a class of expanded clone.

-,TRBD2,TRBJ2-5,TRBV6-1,CASPVERGETQYF,TGTGCCAGTCCGGTTGAGCGGGGGGAGACCCAGTACTTC
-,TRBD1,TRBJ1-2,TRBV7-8,CASSRRQGPYGYTF,TGTGCCAGCAGCCGAAGACAGGGTCCCTATGGCTACACCTTC
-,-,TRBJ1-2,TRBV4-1,CASSHAGPRWDYGYTF,TGCGCCAGCAGCCACGCCGGTCCTAGATGGGACTATGGCTACACCTTC
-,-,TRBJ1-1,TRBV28,CASSSPRGGNTEAFF,TGTGCCAGCAGTTCTCCTCGGGGGGGGAACACTGAAGCTTTCTTT
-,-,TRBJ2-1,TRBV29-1,CSVQGRANEQFF,TGCAGCGTCCAAGGCAGGGCCAATGAGCAGTTCTTC
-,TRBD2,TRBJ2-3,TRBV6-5,CASKDPRGGTDTQYF,TGTGCCAGCAAAGACCCACGGGGGGGCACAGATACGCAGTATTTT
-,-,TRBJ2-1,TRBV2,CASSGPRDNEQFF,TGTGCCAGCAGTGGGCCCAGGGACAATGAGCAGTTCTTC
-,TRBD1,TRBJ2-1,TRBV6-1,CASSVRLRDRGEQFF,TGTGCCAGCAGTGTTCGACTCCGGGACAGGGGGGAGCAGTTCTTC
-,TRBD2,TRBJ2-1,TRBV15,CATSRVSSGVYNEQFF,TGTGCCACCAGCAGAGTTTCTAGCGGGGTTTACAATGAGCAGTTCTTC
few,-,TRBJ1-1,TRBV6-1,CAAQGMRTEAFF,TGTGCCGCGCAGGGGATGAGGACTGAAGCTTTCTTT
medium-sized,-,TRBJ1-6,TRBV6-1,CASSEGTDGGSPLHF,TGTGCCAGCAGTGAAGGGACAGATGGAGGATCACCCCTCCACTTT
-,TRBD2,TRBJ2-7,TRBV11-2,CASSLGLAGTGEQYF,TGTGCCAGCAGCTTGGGACTAGCGGGAACGGGCGAGCAGTACTTC
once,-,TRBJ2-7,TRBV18,CASSPDRVSYEQYF,TGTGCCAGCTCACCCGATCGGGTCTCCTACGAGCAGTACTTC
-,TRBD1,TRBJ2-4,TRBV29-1,CSVVLHQKPTRSGTDPGIQYF,TGCAGCGTTGTTCTGCACCAAAAGCCAACTCGGTCGGGGACAGACCCGGGCATTCAGTACTTC
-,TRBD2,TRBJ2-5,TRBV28,CASSFGGGFHETQYF,TGTGCCAGCAGTTTTGGGGGGGGGTTTCACGAGACCCAGTACTTC
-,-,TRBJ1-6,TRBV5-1,CASSLRQGGNSPLHF,TGCGCCAGCAGCTTGAGGCAGGGAGGTAATTCACCCCTCCACTTT
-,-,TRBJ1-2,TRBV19,CASSQGIPANGYTF,TGTGCCAGTAGTCAGGGAATTCCGGCTAATGGCTACACCTTC
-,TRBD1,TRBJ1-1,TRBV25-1,CASSDPTTGEGTEAFF,TGTGCCAGCAGTGATCCTACGACAGGGGAAGGCACTGAAGCTTTCTTT
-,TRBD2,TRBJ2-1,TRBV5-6,CASSLAWRGDSNEQFF,TGTGCCAGCAGCTTGGCTTGGCGGGGGGATAGCAATGAGCAGTTCTTC
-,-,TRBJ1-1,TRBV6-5,CASSYWAGAMNTEAFF,TGTGCCAGCAGTTACTGGGCAGGGGCAATGAACACTGAAGCTTTCTTT
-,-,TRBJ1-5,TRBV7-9,CASSLSGNQPQHF,TGTGCCAGCAGCTTATCGGGCAATCAGCCCCAGCATTTT
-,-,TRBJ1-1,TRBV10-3,CAISGVGNTEAFF,TGTGCCATCTCGGGGGTCGGGAACACTGAAGCTTTCTTT
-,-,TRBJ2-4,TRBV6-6,CASCQPPLENIQYF,TGTGCCAGCTGCCAACCCCCCCTTGAGAACATTCAGTACTTC
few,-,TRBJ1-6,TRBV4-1,CASSLRGSPLHF,TGCGCCAGCAGTCTCAGGGGCTCACCCCTCCACTTT
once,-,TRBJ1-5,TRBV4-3,CASSQERYQPQHF,TGCGCCAGCAGCCAAGAGCGCTATCAGCCCCAGCATTTT
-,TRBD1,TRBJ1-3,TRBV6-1,CASSEWTGVGSGNTIYF,TGTGCCAGCAGTGAATGGACAGGGGTCGGCTCTGGAAACACCATATATTTT
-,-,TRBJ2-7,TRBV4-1,CASGRVPSRWEQYF,TGCGCCAGCGGTAGAGTCCCCTCGAGATGGGAGCAGTACTTC
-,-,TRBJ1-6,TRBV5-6,CASSFGQPTFAAPLHF,TGTGCCAGCAGCTTTGGCCAGCCGACCTTTGCGGCACCCCTCCACTTT
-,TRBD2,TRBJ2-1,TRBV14,CASSQDSAGGNNEQFF,TGTGCCAGCAGCCAAGATTCAGCGGGGGGTAATAATGAGCAGTTCTTC
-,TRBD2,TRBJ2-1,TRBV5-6,CASSSYLSGGANEQFF,TGTGCCAGCAGCTCCTACCTTAGCGGGGGGGCGAATGAGCAGTTCTTC
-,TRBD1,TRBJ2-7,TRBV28,CASEGQPWYEQYF,TGTGCCAGCGAGGGACAGCCGTGGTACGAGCAGTACTTC
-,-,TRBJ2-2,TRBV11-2,CASSLDPGGRPAGELFF,TGTGCCAGCAGCTTAGATCCTGGAGGGCGTCCCGCCGGGGAGCTGTTTTTT
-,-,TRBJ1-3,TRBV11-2,CASSSYSGNTIYF,TGTGCCAGCAGCTCGTACTCTGGAAACACCATATATTTT
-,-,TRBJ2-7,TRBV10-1,CASNTTYEQYF,TGCGCCAGCAATACAACCTACGAGCAGTACTTC
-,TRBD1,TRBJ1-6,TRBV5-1,CASSLQGGDNSPLHF,TGCGCCAGCAGCTTACAGGGGGGAGATAATTCACCCCTCCACTTT
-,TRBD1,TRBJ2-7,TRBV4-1,CASSQSGTVGVEQYF,TGCGCCAGCAGCCAGTCCGGGACAGTTGGTGTCGAGCAGTACTTC
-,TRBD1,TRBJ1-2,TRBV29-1,CSVVPGRTGLNYGYTF,TGCAGCGTCGTACCGGGACGGACAGGGCTTAACTATGGCTACACCTTC
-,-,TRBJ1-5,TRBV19,CASIGASGSNQPQHF,TGTGCCAGTATAGGGGCGTCAGGCAGCAATCAGCCCCAGCATTTT
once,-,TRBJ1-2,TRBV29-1,CSGGDDGYTF,TGCAGCGGGGGGGATGATGGCTACACCTTC
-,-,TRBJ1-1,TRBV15,CATEPGGKGNTEAFF,TGTGCCACTGAACCGGGGGGCAAGGGGAACACTGAAGCTTTCTTT
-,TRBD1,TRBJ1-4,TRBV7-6,CASSLGQGNEKLFF,TGTGCCAGCAGCTTGGGACAGGGCAATGAAAAACTGTTTTTT
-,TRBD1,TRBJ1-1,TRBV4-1,CASSQDLWDRNTEAFF,TGCGCCAGCAGCCAAGATCTCTGGGACAGGAACACTGAAGCTTTCTTT
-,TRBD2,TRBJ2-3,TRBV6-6,CASSLTSGDSTDTQYF,TGTGCCAGCAGTTTGACTAGCGGGGACAGCACAGATACGCAGTATTTT
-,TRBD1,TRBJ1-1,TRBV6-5,CASSRQGSNTEAFF,TGTGCCAGCAGCCGACAGGGGTCGAACACTGAAGCTTTCTTT
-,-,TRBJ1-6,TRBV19,CASSISPQGNNSPLHF,TGTGCCAGTAGTATTAGTCCTCAGGGGAATAATTCACCCCTCCACTTT
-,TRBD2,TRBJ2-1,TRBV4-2,CASSPTRARGGWVDEQFF,TGTGCCAGCAGCCCCACAAGGGCCCGGGGGGGCTGGGTCGATGAGCAGTTCTTC